The next 17 T cell receptor beta chains were all read from a single sample in a study of cytomegalovirus exposure and HLA in healthy donors. Amplification used 60 Vbeta primers and 13 Jbeta primers. Sequenced by immunoSEQ multiplex PCR; TCRdb stores in-frame clones only, minus some. Listed are 150,000 to 200,000 clones; 6.5% falls within the top ten. Source material: PBMCs. The receptors originated from a man aged 25 to 40 in good health and CMV-seronegative.

The rearrangement uses TRBV6-1 and TRBJ2-2, with a weak D call TRBD1 (6 bases). Germline CDR1 reads MNHNS; CDR2 reads SASEGT. This CDR3 is 13 amino acids long. Trimming stripped 4 bases from V and 6 bases from J, with 9 bases between. CDR3 nucleotide sequence: TGTGCCAGCAGTGGGACAGTGGCCGGGGAGCTGTTTTTT. It codes for CASSGTVAGELFF.

This chain joins TRBV19 and TRBJ2-5, with 9 bases that match TRBD2. Germline V CDR1 and CDR2: LNHDA, SQIVND (reference sequence). The CDR3 has 15 amino acids. J gave up 6 bases and V 11 bases, and 16 bases lay outside the gene matches. The CDR3 nucleotides read TGTGCCGCGGGGGTAGCGGGAGCCTTGGGAAAGACCCAGTACTTC. Translating it yields CAAGVAGALGKTQYF.

The V gene is TRBV30, the J gene TRBJ2-1, with TRBD2 matching over 16 bases. The germline gives CDR1 GTSNPN, CDR2 SVGIG (reference sequence). The CDR3 contains 16 residues. The trim removed 3 bases at V and 10 bases at J, leaving 9 bases unmatched. The CDR3 region is CAWSIGTSGRGGEQFF. DNA for the CDR3: TGTGCCTGGAGCATCGGGACTAGCGGGAGGGGCGGAGAGCAGTTCTTC.

The J gene is TRBJ2-1, the V gene TRBV7-2; D not resolved. V lost 4 bases, J lost 10 bases, and 11 bases lay in between. The germline V gene encodes CDR1 SGHTA and CDR2 FQGNSA. The CDR3 consists of 12 residues. This CDR3 reads CASSSPSREQFF. The DNA of the CDR3 is TGTGCCAGCAGCTCCCCCTCTAGGGAGCAGTTCTTC. Full variable domain (remainder filled in from reference TRBV7-2 and TRBJ2-1): GAGVSQSPSNKVTEKGKDVELRCDPISGHTALYWYRQSLGQGLEFLIYFQGNSAPDKSGLPSDRFSAERTGGSVSTLTIQRTQQEDSAVYLCASSSPSREQFFGPGTRLTVL.

This chain uses TRBV29-1 with TRBJ1-1; TRBD1 might be the D (6 bases). The CDR3 contains 14 residues. Germline V gene sequence: CDR1 SQVTM, CDR2 ANQGSEA. The V end lost 7 bases, the J end lost 6 bases, and 21 bases lay between the germline ends. The CDR3 sequence: CSASQGWGTAEAFF. The CDR3 nucleotides are TGCAGCGCGTCGCAGGGGTGGGGGACGGCTGAAGCTTTCTTT.

The chain has TRBV19 and TRBJ1-2; the match to TRBD1 covers 9 bases. The junction had 8 bases not matched to a gene; V was cut back by 2 bases and J by 4 bases. The germline V gene encodes CDR1 LNHDA and CDR2 SQIVND (reference sequence). CDR3 length equals 16 residues. CDR3 protein: CASSITGTGLGYGYTF. CDR3 DNA sequence: TGTGCCAGTAGTATAACCGGGACAGGGTTAGGCTATGGCTACACCTTC.

The chain carries TRBV4-2 and TRBJ2-7, with TRBD2 matching over 9 bases. V was pared by 6 bases and J by 4 bases, with 13 bases of the junction left unmatched. CDR1 LGHNA and CDR2 YNFKEQ come from the germline V gene. The CDR3 is made up of 16 amino acids. CDR3 loop: CASSPGGLAGLYEQYF. The CDR3 nucleotides are TGTGCCAGCAGTCCGGGGGGCCTAGCGGGATTGTACGAGCAGTACTTC.

V usage is TRBV28 and J usage is TRBJ2-7, with 12 bases that match TRBD2. Germline V lookup: CDR1 MDHEN, CDR2 SYDVKM. The CDR3 is 15 residues long. The V segment lost 6 bases and the J segment 3 bases; nucleotides outside the gene matches: 6. This chain's CDR3 is CASRRGTSGFYEQYF. DNA of the CDR3: TGTGCCAGCAGAAGGGGGACTAGCGGGTTCTACGAGCAGTACTTC.

V usage is TRBV4-1 and J usage is TRBJ2-1; 7 bases map to TRBD2. The CDR3 totals 18 residues. Unmatched junction bases numbered 20, after V lost 4 bases and J lost 8 bases. The V gene's germline CDR1 is MGHRA and CDR2 YSYEKL. The CDR3 protein is CASSPEAWRERGTHEQFF. For the CDR3, the DNA is TGCGCCAGCAGCCCAGAGGCATGGCGGGAGAGGGGAACCCATGAGCAGTTCTTC.

The chain employs TRBV9 and TRBJ1-2; D is ambiguous. This CDR3 is 16 amino acids long. Per the germline V gene, CDR1 is SGDLS and CDR2 is YYNGEE. V gave up 4 bases and J gave up 0 bases, with 16 bases separating them. The CDR3 DNA reads as TGTGCCAGCAGCCCCCGAGACCGACAACCTAACTATGGCTACACCTTC. Protein: CASSPRDRQPNYGYTF.

The chain combines TRBV10-3 with TRBJ1-2; 7 nucleotides match TRBD1. Germline values: CDR1 ENHRY, CDR2 SYGVKD. V was clipped by 3 bases and J by 1 base; unmatched bases: 2. This CDR3 region has 14 residues. Here the CDR3 DNA reads TGTGCCATCAGTGACCAGGGGGTTAACTATGGCTACACCTTC. Translation gives CAISDQGVNYGYTF.

V and J are TRBV5-1 and TRBJ2-7, with D hard to call. The CDR3 runs 13 residues. Germline V gene data show CDR1 as SGHRS and CDR2 as YFSETQ. Trimming stripped 0 bases from V and 3 bases from J, with 7 bases between. DNA of the CDR3: TGCGCCAGCAGCTTGGGGGCAGGCTACGAGCAGTACTTC. It yields the protein CASSLGAGYEQYF.

This rearrangement joins TRBV14 to TRBJ2-1, with 8 bases aligning to TRBD2. CDR3 length: 17 residues. The germline gives CDR1 SGHDN, CDR2 FVKESK. V shed 3 bases, J shed 0 bases, and the junction held 7 bases outside the gene matches. The CDR3 sequence: CASSHKSGGPSYNEQFF. The DNA for the CDR3 is TGTGCCAGCAGCCATAAAAGCGGGGGCCCCTCCTACAATGAGCAGTTCTTC.

The chain employs TRBV27 and TRBJ2-2, with D unresolved. The CDR3 covers 16 residues. Germline CDR1 and CDR2: MNHEY and SMNVEV (reference sequence). V was trimmed by 10 bases and J by 0 bases, leaving 18 bases between them. CDR3 in DNA: TGTGCCACCCGCAACGACTTTTTCGCGAACACCGGGGAGCTGTTTTTT. It yields the protein CATRNDFFANTGELFF.

The rearrangement uses TRBV5-1 and TRBJ2-2, with D tentatively TRBD1 (5 bases). This CDR3 has 16 residues. The V end was cut by 2 bases, the J end by 2 bases, with 13 bases between. From germline, CDR1 is SGHRS and CDR2 YFSETQ. CDR3: CASSFGVQGNTGELFF. CDR3 bases: TGCGCCAGCAGCTTTGGGGTCCAGGGAAACACCGGGGAGCTGTTTTTT. The entire variable domain, with the rest obtained from reference TRBV5-1 and TRBJ2-2, is as follows: KAGVTQTPRYLIKTRGQQVTLSCSPISGHRSVSWYQQTPGQGLQFLFEYFSETQRNKGNFPGRFSGRQFSNSRSEMNVSTLELGDSALYLCASSFGVQGNTGELFFGEGSRLTVL.

The V call is TRBV4-1, the J call TRBJ2-1, with 8 positions matching TRBD2. The germline CDR1 and CDR2 sequences are MGHRA and YSYEKL. This CDR3 contains 16 residues. V was clipped by 5 bases and J by 7 bases; unmatched bases: 13. The DNA of the CDR3 is TGCGCCAGCAGCTCCCGGGGGGGCGGGGGGAGGAATGAGCAGTTCTTC. Translating it yields CASSSRGGGGRNEQFF.

The chain carries TRBV7-2 and TRBJ1-1, with a weak D call TRBD1 (5 bases). The CDR3 is 17 residues long. V lost 1 base and J lost 0, with 15 bases in between. Germline CDR1 and CDR2: SGHTA and FQGNSA. CDR3 amino acids: CASSLVGAGRLNTEAFF. The CDR3 coding sequence is TGTGCCAGCAGCTTAGTTGGGGCAGGGAGGCTGAACACTGAAGCTTTCTTT.